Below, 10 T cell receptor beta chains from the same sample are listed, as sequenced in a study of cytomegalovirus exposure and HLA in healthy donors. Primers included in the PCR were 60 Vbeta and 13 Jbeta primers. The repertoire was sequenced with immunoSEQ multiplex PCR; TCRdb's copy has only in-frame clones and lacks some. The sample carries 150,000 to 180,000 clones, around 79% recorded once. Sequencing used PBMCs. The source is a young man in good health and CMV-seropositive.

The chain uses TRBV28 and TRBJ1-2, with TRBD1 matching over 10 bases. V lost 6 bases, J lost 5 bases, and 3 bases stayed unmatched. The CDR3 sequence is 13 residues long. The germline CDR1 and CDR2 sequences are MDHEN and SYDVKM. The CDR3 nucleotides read TGTGCCAGCAGGGGACAGGGGTTTTATGGCTACACCTTC. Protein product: CASRGQGFYGYTF.

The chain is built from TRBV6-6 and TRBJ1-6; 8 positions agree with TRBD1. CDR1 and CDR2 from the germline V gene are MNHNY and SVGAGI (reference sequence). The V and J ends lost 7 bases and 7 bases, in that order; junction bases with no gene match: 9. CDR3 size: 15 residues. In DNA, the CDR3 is TGTGCCAGCAAACCCGACAGGGGACACAATTCACCCCTCCACTTT. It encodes CASKPDRGHNSPLHF.

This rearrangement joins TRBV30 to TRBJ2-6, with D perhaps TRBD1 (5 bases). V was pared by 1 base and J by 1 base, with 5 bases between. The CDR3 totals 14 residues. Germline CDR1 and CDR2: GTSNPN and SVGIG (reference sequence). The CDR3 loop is CAWSEGSGANVLTF. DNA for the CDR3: TGTGCCTGGAGTGAGGGGTCTGGGGCCAACGTCCTGACTTTC.

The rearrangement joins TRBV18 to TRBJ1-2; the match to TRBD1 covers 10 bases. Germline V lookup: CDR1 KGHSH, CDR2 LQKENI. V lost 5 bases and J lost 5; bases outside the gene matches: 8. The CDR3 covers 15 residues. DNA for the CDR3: TGTGCCAGCTCAGAAACCGGGACAGGGGTGTATGGCTACACCTTC. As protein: CASSETGTGVYGYTF.

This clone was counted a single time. The CDR3 is CASSWGGDEQYF. CDR3 nucleotide sequence: TGTGCCAGCAGTTGGGGGGGCGACGAGCAGTACTTC. V is TRBV6-1 and J is TRBJ2-5, with a possible D match to TRBD2 (7 bases). The DNA matches TRBJ2-7 better at its end, which makes the J call doubtful. This CDR3 is 12 amino acids long. Germline values: CDR1 MNHNS, CDR2 SASEGT.

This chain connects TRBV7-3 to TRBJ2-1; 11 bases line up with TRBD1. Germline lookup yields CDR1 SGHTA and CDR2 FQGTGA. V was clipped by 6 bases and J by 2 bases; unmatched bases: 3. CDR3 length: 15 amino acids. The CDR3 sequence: CASRLDRGPYNEQFF. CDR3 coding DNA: TGTGCCAGCAGGTTGGACAGGGGGCCCTACAATGAGCAGTTCTTC.

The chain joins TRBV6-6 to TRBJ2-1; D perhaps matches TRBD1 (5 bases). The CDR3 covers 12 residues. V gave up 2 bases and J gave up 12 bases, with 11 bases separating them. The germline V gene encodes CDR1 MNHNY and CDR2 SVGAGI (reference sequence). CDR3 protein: CASSYETERQFF. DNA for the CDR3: TGTGCCAGCAGTTACGAGACAGAGCGGCAGTTCTTC.

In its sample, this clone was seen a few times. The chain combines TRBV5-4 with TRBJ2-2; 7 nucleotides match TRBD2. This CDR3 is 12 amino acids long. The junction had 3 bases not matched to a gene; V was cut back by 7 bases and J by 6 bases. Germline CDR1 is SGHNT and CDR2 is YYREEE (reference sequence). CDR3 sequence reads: CASWGGSGELFF. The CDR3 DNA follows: TGTGCCAGCTGGGGGGGTTCCGGGGAGCTGTTTTTT.

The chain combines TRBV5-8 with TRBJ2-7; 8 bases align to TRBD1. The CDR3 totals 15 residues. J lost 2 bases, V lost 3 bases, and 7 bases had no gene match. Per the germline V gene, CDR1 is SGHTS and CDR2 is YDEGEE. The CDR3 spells CASSSRDRSPYEQYF. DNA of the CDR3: TGTGCCAGCAGCTCCCGGGACAGGAGTCCCTACGAGCAGTACTTC.

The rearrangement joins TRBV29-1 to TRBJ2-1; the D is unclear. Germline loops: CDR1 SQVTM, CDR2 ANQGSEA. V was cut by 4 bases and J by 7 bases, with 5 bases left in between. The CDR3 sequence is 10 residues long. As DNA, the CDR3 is TGCAGCGTTGTTAGTAATGAGCAGTTCTTC. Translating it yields CSVVSNEQFF.